This T cell receptor (beta chain) derives from a study of cytomegalovirus exposure and HLA in healthy donors. Both 60 Vbeta primers and 13 Jbeta primers went into the PCR. TCRdb's table, derived via immunoSEQ multiplex PCR, lists solely in-frame clones and lacks some. The table shows some 120,000 clones, with around 85% occurring only once. The CDR3 runs 14 residues. Germline V gives CDR1 SGHRS, CDR2 YFSETQ. V was trimmed by 0 bases and J by 1 base, leaving 7 bases between them. The sequenced sample consisted of PBMCs. The chain is built from TRBV5-1 and TRBJ1-1; a weak D match, TRBD1 (5 bases). The clonotype comes from a woman younger than 45 in good health and CMV-seropositive. The DNA for the CDR3 is TGCGCCAGCAGCTTGGGGGGCCAGAACACTGAAGCTTTCTTT. This sequence encodes CASSLGGQNTEAFF.